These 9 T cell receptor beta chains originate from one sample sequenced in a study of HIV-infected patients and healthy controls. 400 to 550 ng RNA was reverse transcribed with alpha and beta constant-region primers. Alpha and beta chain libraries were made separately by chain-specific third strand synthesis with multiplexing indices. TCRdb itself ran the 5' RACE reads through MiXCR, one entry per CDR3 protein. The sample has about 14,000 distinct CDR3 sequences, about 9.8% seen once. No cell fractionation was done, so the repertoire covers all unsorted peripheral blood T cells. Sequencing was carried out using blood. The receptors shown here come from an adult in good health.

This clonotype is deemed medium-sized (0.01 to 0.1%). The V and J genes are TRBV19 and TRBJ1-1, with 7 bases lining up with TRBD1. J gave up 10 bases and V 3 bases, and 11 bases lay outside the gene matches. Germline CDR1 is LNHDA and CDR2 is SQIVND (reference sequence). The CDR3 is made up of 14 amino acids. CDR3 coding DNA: TGTGCCAGTAGTATGAAGGAAGGGGGCTTCTCAGCTTTCTTT. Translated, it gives CASSMKEGGFSAFF.

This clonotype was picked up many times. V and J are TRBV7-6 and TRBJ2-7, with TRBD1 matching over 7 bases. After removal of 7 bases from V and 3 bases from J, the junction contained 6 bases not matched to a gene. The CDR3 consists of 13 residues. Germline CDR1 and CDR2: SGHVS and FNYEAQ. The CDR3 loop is CASTSGGVYEQYF. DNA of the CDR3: TGTGCCAGCACCTCAGGGGGTGTCTACGAGCAGTACTTC. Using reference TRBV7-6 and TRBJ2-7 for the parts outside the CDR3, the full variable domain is GAGVSQSPRYKVTKRGQDVALRCDPISGHVSLYWYRQALGQGPEFLTYFNYEAQQDKSGLPNDRFSAERPEGSISTLTIQRTEQRDSAMYRCASTSGGVYEQYFGPGTRLTVT.

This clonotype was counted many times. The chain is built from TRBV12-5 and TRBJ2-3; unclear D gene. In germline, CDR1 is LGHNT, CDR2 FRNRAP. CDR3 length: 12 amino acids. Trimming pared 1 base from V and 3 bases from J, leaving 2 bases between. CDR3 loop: CASGLETDTQYF. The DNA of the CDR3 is TGTGCTAGTGGTTTGGAAACAGATACGCAGTATTTT.

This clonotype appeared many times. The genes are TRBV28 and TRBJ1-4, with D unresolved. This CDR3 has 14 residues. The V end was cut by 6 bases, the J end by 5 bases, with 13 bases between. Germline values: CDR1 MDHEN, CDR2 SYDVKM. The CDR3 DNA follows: TGTGCCAGCAGACTACCCCGGGGAAATGAAAAACTGTTTTTT. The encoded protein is CASRLPRGNEKLFF.

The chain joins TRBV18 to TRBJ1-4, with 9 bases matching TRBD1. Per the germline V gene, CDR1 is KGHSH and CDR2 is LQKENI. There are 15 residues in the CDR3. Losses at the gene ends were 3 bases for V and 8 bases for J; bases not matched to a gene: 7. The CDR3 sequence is CASSPQRGQGEKLFF. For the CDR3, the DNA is TGTGCCAGCTCACCCCAACGGGGACAGGGAGAAAAACTGTTTTTT. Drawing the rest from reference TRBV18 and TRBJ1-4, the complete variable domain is NAGVMQNPRHLVRRRGQEARLRCSPMKGHSHVYWYRQLPEEGLKFMVYLQKENIIDESGMPKERFSAEFPKEGPSILRIQQVVRGDSAAYFCASSPQRGQGEKLFFGSGTQLSVL.

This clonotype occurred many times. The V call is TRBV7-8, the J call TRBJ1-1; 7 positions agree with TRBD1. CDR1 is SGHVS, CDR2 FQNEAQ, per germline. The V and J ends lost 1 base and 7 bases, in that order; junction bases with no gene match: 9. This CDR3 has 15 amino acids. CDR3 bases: TGTGCCAGCAGCTTAGGTGGAGGGGGCACGAATGAAGCTTTCTTT. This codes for CASSLGGGGTNEAFF.

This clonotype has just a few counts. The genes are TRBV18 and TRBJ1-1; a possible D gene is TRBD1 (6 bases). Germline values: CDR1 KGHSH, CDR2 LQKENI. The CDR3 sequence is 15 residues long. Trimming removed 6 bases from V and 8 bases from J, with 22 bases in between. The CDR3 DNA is TGTGCCAGCTCCCCAGATGACAACAGGGTTTCGGAAGCTTTCTTT. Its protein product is CASSPDDNRVSEAFF. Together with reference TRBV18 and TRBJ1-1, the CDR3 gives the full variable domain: NAGVMQNPRHLVRRRGQEARLRCSPMKGHSHVYWYRQLPEEGLKFMVYLQKENIIDESGMPKERFSAEFPKEGPSILRIQQVVRGDSAAYFCASSPDDNRVSEAFFGQGTRLTVV.

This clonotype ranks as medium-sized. CDR3 DNA: TGTGCCAGCATTTTAAGGCCGGGTTCCACTGAAGCTTTCTTT. Translated, it gives CASILRPGSTEAFF. The genes are TRBV6-1 and TRBJ1-1; D gene ambiguous. The CDR3 runs 14 residues. V shed 7 bases and J shed 4 bases, with 16 bases lying between them. Germline V lookup: CDR1 MNHNS, CDR2 SASEGT.

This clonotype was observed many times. The chain's CDR3 is CASSFMGEAGALEQFF. CDR3 DNA sequence: TGTGCCAGCAGCTTCATGGGGGAGGCCGGGGCCCTAGAGCAGTTCTTC. The genes are TRBV7-9 and TRBJ2-1; weak D call: TRBD2 (6 bases). The CDR3 is 16 residues long. Germline V CDR1 and CDR2: SEHNR, FQNEAQ (reference sequence). V lost 3 bases and J 10 bases, leaving 22 bases between the germline ends. The full variable domain, completed using reference TRBV7-9 and TRBJ2-1, is DTGVSQNPRHKITKRGQNVTFRCDPISEHNRLYWYRQTLGQGPEFLTYFQNEAQLEKSRLLSDRFSAERPKGSFSTLEIQRTEQGDSAMYLCASSFMGEAGALEQFFGPGTRLTVL.